In this sample, the clone carrying this T cell receptor (beta chain) turned up a few times. Antigen unknown. At one boundary the junction diverges from the germline segment, which might be a read error. iRepertoire HTBI primers and Arm-PCR of CDR3 regions built TCR beta libraries. TCRdb re-derived calls from the multiplex PCR reads in MiXCR, one entry per CDR3 protein. The data show a few hundred thousand distinct CDR3 sequences, about 18% seen once. This entry belongs to a study of regulatory T cells in long-lasting Graves disease. Study outcomes and limitations: TRBV28 was favored in persistent disease, as were TRBJ1-2 and TRBJ2-5.

Germline CDR1 and CDR2: DFQATT and SNEGSKA (reference sequence). CDR3 length: 12 amino acids. The time point denotes: newly diagnosed GD, antithyroid drugs for less than 3 months. Preparation of the TCR library used RNA extracted from PBMCs. A blood draw put around 9.3 milliliters of peripheral blood into EDTA tubes. Another study also made use of these data, one on T cells in Graves' hyperthyroidism and ophthalmopathy. That paper notes: Across 18 months, stable Graves' hyperthyroidism was marked by no progression to ophthalmopathy. The patients, who ranged from 18 to 65 in age, presented with newly diagnosed hyperthyroidism lasting under 2 months.

This sequence was found in a woman in her 30s with Graves disease. This sequence joins TRBV20-1 and TRBJ1-2; D gene ambiguous. The source material was peripheral blood mononuclear cells (PBMCs), sampled at new diagnosis, from a patient treated with antithyroid drugs. The CDR3 bases are TGCAGTGCTAGGGAGGGCGATTTGTATTTCTTCTTC. Its translation is CSAREGDLYFFF.